This TCR beta chain was found in a study of control samples from healthy donors and cancer patients. Only in-frame clones appear in the TCRdb table, and some are missing; sequencing was by immunoSEQ multiplex PCR. The repertoire consists of 150,000 to 200,000 clones, with 96% occurring once and the leading ten covering 0.95% to 1.1%. Specimen: blood. This clonotype originated in a woman in her 30s in good health.

DNA for the CDR3: TGTGCCAGCAGCGCAGGGGCCTACGAGCAGTACTTC. This gives the protein CASSAGAYEQYF. The chain links TRBV7-3 to TRBJ2-7; D may be TRBD1 (6 bases). The CDR3 has 12 residues. Per the germline V gene, CDR1 is SGHTA and CDR2 is FQGTGA. Trimming shortened V by 5 bases and J by 2 bases, and 7 bases separated the two germline ends.